The T cell receptor beta chain under discussion was sequenced for a study of cytomegalovirus exposure and HLA in healthy donors. General study results and limits: Roughly uniform depth of sequencing across donors was assumed in presence/absence analyses.

Trimming at V came to 5 bases and at J to 8 bases, leaving 8 bases not matched to a gene. The CDR3 is made up of 15 amino acids. The germline CDR1 and CDR2 sequences are MGHRA and YSYEKL. A note on this clone: As yet, its antigen is unknown.

The study ran its PCR with 60 Vbeta and 13 Jbeta primers. Repertoires were generated with immunoSEQ multiplex PCR, while TCRdb's copy carries only in-frame clones and drops some. Of roughly 180,000 clones listed, 70% to 80% are singletons. The sequence was collected from a woman aged 30 to 39 in good health and CMV-seropositive. The chain joins TRBV4-1 to TRBJ2-1, with TRBD2 matching over 11 bases. Sequenced input: PBMCs. CDR3 in DNA: TGCGCCAGCAGCACTACTAGCGGGAGAATCTATGAGCAGTTCTTC. This gives the protein CASSTTSGRIYEQFF.